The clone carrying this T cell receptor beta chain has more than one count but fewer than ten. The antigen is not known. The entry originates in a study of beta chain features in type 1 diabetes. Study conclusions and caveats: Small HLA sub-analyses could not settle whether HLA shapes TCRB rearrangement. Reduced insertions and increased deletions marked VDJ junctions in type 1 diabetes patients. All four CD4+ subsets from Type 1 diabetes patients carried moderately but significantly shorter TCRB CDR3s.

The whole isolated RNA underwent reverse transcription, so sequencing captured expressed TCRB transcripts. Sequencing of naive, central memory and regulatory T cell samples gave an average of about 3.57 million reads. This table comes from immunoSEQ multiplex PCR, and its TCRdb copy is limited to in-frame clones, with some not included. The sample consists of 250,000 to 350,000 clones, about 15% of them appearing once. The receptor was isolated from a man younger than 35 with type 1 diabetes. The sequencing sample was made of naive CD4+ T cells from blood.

The CDR3 DNA reads as TGTGCCAGCAGGACTATCTCTGAGCAGTTCTTC. It translates to CASRTISEQFF. J is TRBJ2-1 and V is TRBV7-2; weak D call: TRBD2 (5 bases). CDR1 and CDR2 (germline): SGHTA, FQGNSA. The ends were cut back, 6 bases at V and 9 bases at J, with 9 bases in the middle. The length of the CDR3 is 11 residues.